This T cell receptor (beta chain) appears in the sequencing data of a study of beta chain features in type 1 diabetes. Worth noting for this clone: The antigen is undetermined.

Overall study results and limits: The study found moderately but significantly shorter TCRB CDR3s in all four CD4+ subsets of Type 1 diabetes patients.

All of the isolated RNA was reverse transcribed, so expressed TCRB transcripts were sequenced. Sequenced by immunoSEQ multiplex PCR; TCRdb stores in-frame clones only, minus some. The table shows hundreds of thousands of clones, with over 13% occurring only once. The ends were cut back, 1 base at V and 6 bases at J, with 7 bases in the middle. The CDR3 spans 11 residues. Germline CDR1 reads GTSNPN; CDR2 reads SVGIG (reference sequence). This clonotype was sampled from a man in his late teens or twenties with type 1 diabetes. This chain links TRBV30 with TRBJ2-7; D unclear. The specimen was naive CD4+ T cells from blood. The CDR3 loop is CAWSALSEQYF. CDR3 DNA sequence: TGTGCCTGGAGTGCCTTAAGCGAGCAGTACTTC.